Below are 16 T cell receptor beta chains sequenced from a single sample in a study of T-cell memory formation after mild COVID-19. TCRdb processed the 5' RACE reads anew with MiXCR; each CDR3 protein has one entry. The sample consists of 110,000 to 150,000 distinct CDR3 sequences, around 15% of them appearing once. Input material: PBMCs or a T cell subset sorted from them (not recorded which). The source of these receptors is an adult woman who had mild COVID-19 (a few samples of this study predate the infection). Cell type and time point are not known.

V usage is TRBV19 and J usage is TRBJ1-2; D is unresolved. The CDR3 consists of 11 residues. Per the germline V gene, CDR1 is LNHDA and CDR2 is SQIVND (reference sequence). The V end lost 2 bases, the J end lost 14 bases, and 12 bases lay between the germline ends. The DNA of the CDR3 is TGTGCCAGTAGTATATCTTACTGGGAGACCTTC. Protein product: CASSISYWETF.

This clonotype was picked up a small number of times. V and J are TRBV29-1 and TRBJ1-4; D remains unclear. The CDR3 runs 17 residues. Trimming shortened V by 7 bases and J by 4 bases, and 25 bases separated the two germline ends. CDR1 and CDR2 (germline): SQVTM, ANQGSEA. The CDR3 nucleotides read TGCAGCGGGTTATGGGTGCAGAGAATACCAATTAATGAAAAACTGTTTTTT. Translating gives CSGLWVQRIPINEKLFF.

The gene calls are TRBV10-3 and TRBJ2-1, with 7 bases that match TRBD1. There are 14 residues in the CDR3. With V trimmed by 11 bases and J by 7 bases, 14 bases remained unmatched. Germline CDR1 ENHRY, CDR2 SYGVKD. The CDR3 sequence: CAVNTGATTNEQFF. CDR3 DNA: TGTGCCGTCAATACAGGGGCCACGACTAATGAGCAGTTCTTC.

The table lists this clonotype with a few counts. The chain joins TRBV15 to TRBJ1-2; no clear D gene. This CDR3 contains 12 residues. Germline V gene data show CDR1 as LNHNV and CDR2 as YYDKDF (reference sequence). The V end was cut by 3 bases, the J end by 8 bases, with 10 bases between. This CDR3 is CATSSFRLGYTF. As DNA, the CDR3 is TGTGCCACCAGCAGCTTCAGGTTGGGCTACACCTTC.

The sample holds many counts of this clonotype. This chain links TRBV18 with TRBJ2-2, with D possibly matching TRBD2 (5 bases). Germline V lookup: CDR1 KGHSH, CDR2 LQKENI. Trimming stripped 1 base from V and 1 base from J, with 13 bases between. The CDR3 consists of 17 residues. CDR3 residues: CASSPLGETLNTGELFF. The CDR3 nucleotides are TGTGCCAGCTCACCACTCGGGGAGACGTTGAACACCGGGGAGCTGTTTTTT. Drawing the rest from reference TRBV18 and TRBJ2-2, the complete variable domain is NAGVMQNPRHLVRRRGQEARLRCSPMKGHSHVYWYRQLPEEGLKFMVYLQKENIIDESGMPKERFSAEFPKEGPSILRIQQVVRGDSAAYFCASSPLGETLNTGELFFGEGSRLTVL.

This clonotype has more than one count but fewer than ten. The chain employs TRBV6-6 and TRBJ2-7, with TRBD2 identical over 8 bases. Germline CDR1 MNHNY, CDR2 SVGAGI (reference sequence). The CDR3 is 17 residues long. J gave up 5 bases and V 2 bases, and 14 bases lay outside the gene matches. For the CDR3, the DNA is TGTGCCAGCAGTTACGCCCCCTTAGAGCGGGAGTTCAACGAGCAGTACTTC. It yields the protein CASSYAPLEREFNEQYF.

This clonotype was found a few times. This sequence joins TRBV6-6 and TRBJ2-5; TRBD1 might be the D (7 bases). The germline V gene has CDR1 MNHNY and CDR2 SVGAGI (reference sequence). The V and J ends lost 6 bases and 5 bases respectively, with 13 bases between them. The CDR3 is 13 amino acids. The CDR3 region is CASSATGRETQYF. The CDR3, as DNA: TGTGCCAGCAGCGCGACAGGGAGGGAGACCCAGTACTTC.

This clonotype has just a few counts. This chain links TRBV6-1 with TRBJ2-4; 10 bases fit TRBD1. The CDR3 extends over 14 amino acids. Unmatched junction bases numbered 9, after V lost 9 bases and J lost 7 bases. Germline values: CDR1 MNHNS, CDR2 SASEGT. Here the CDR3 reads CASDRGLLGNIQYF. CDR3 DNA sequence: TGTGCCAGTGACAGGGGGCTCCTAGGGAACATTCAGTACTTC.

This clonotype was counted only a few times. The chain recombines TRBV29-1 with TRBJ1-2; no reliable D call. The CDR3 is 11 amino acids. The ends were cut back, 2 bases at V and 4 bases at J, with 5 bases in the middle. CDR1 and CDR2 (germline): SQVTM, ANQGSEA. CDR3 residues: CSVERSYGYTF. CDR3 bases: TGCAGCGTTGAACGCAGCTATGGCTACACCTTC.

This CDR3 is CASSLVDHTQETQYF. The CDR3 DNA sequence: TGTGCCAGCAGCTTAGTGGACCATACTCAAGAGACCCAGTACTTC. V usage is TRBV7-9 and J usage is TRBJ2-5, with D unclear. Germline V gives CDR1 SEHNR, CDR2 FQNEAQ (reference sequence). V shed 1 base and J shed 2 bases, with 11 bases lying between them. The CDR3 runs to 15 residues.

This clonotype was counted only a few times. The rearrangement links TRBV7-6 to TRBJ2-4; the match to TRBD2 covers 12 bases. V trimming: 9 bases; J trimming: 0 bases; junction bases outside the gene matches: 9. This CDR3 region has 17 residues. CDR1 and CDR2 (germline): SGHVS, FNYEAQ. The CDR3 DNA reads TGTGCCAGTGCTAGCGGGAGGGCCGATATAGCCAAAAACATTCAGTACTTC. Its protein product is CASASGRADIAKNIQYF. Full variable domain (remainder filled in from reference TRBV7-6 and TRBJ2-4): GAGVSQSPRYKVTKRGQDVALRCDPISGHVSLYWYRQALGQGPEFLTYFNYEAQQDKSGLPNDRFSAERPEGSISTLTIQRTEQRDSAMYRCASASGRADIAKNIQYFGAGTRLSVL.

This clonotype was detected a few times. The rearrangement uses TRBV4-3 and TRBJ2-7; D unresolved. Trimming removed 2 bases at V and 0 bases at J, with 11 bases between. The CDR3 is made up of 15 amino acids. Looked up from germline, CDR1 is LGHNA and CDR2 is YSLEER. The CDR3 protein is CASSQSGGASYEQYF. CDR3 nucleotide sequence: TGCGCCAGCAGCCAATCTGGTGGCGCCTCCTACGAGCAGTACTTC.

This clonotype has a handful of counts. The chain carries TRBV7-9 and TRBJ1-4, with a possible D match to TRBD1 (5 bases). The CDR3 consists of 17 residues. Germline V gene data show CDR1 as SEHNR and CDR2 as FQNEAQ (reference sequence). V lost 6 bases and J 4 bases, leaving 21 bases between the germline ends. This chain's CDR3 is CASSSQEGPGINEKLFF. DNA of the CDR3: TGTGCCAGCAGTTCCCAGGAAGGCCCAGGGATTAATGAAAAACTGTTTTTT.

This chain's CDR3 is CASSYSRAPTYEQYF. As DNA, the CDR3 is TGTGCCAGCAGCTACTCCCGGGCTCCAACCTACGAGCAGTACTTC. The chain recombines TRBV13 with TRBJ2-7; D remains ambiguous. The CDR3 consists of 15 residues. Deletions cut 4 bases from V and 2 bases from J, with 15 bases between. Germline values: CDR1 PRHDT, CDR2 FYEKMQ (reference sequence).

V is TRBV20-1 and J is TRBJ2-7; D not certain. The CDR3 totals 13 residues. Germline loops: CDR1 DFQATT, CDR2 SNEGSKA (reference sequence). Trimming removed 3 bases at V and 5 bases at J, with 14 bases between. The CDR3 loop reads CSASDFFPNEQYF. In nucleotides, the CDR3 is TGCAGTGCTAGCGACTTCTTTCCAAACGAGCAGTACTTC.

CDR3 DNA sequence: TGTGCCAGCAGTTACGACGAGAACACCGGGGAGCTGTTTTTT. Translating it yields CASSYDENTGELFF. This chain joins TRBV6-2 or TRBV6-3 and TRBJ2-2, with unresolved D. Germline values: CDR1 MNHEY, CDR2 SVGEGT. The CDR3 runs to 14 residues. V lost 2 bases and J lost 1, with 5 bases in between.